Listed below are T cell receptor beta chains from one sample, sequenced in a study of CD8 T cells in Susac syndrome. Each CDR3 protein gets one entry after TCRdb re-called the immunoSEQ multiplex PCR reads with MiXCR. The sample includes about 190,000 distinct CDR3 sequences, roughly 95% of them seen just once. Specimen: CD4+ T cells from PBMCs. These receptors were obtained from a human donor in good health. Both conserved end residues are part of each CDR3. The order of the fields is V gene, clone size, D gene, J gene, CDR3 DNA, CDR3 protein. A D gene is named only where the DNA matches it firmly. A clone size is listed for some rows: how often the clone was seen (once, few, many), or a class if it is expanded.

v_call: TRBV5-1; clone_size: -; d_call: -; j_call: TRBJ2-1; cdr3_nt: TGCGCCAGCAGCTTGGCCATTGCCGGGTACAATGAGCAGTTCTTC; cdr3_aa: CASSLAIAGYNEQFF
v_call: TRBV24-1; clone_size: -; d_call: TRBD2; j_call: TRBJ2-2; cdr3_nt: TGTGCCACCAGTGGATCTAGCGGGAGAGGGACCGGGGAGCTGTTTTTT; cdr3_aa: CATSGSSGRGTGELFF
v_call: TRBV5-1; clone_size: -; d_call: TRBD2; j_call: TRBJ2-3; cdr3_nt: TGCGCCAGCAGCTTGGTTCCGTCTAGCGGGGTACGAGCGGATACGCAGTATTTT; cdr3_aa: CASSLVPSSGVRADTQYF
v_call: TRBV25-1; clone_size: -; d_call: -; j_call: TRBJ1-1; cdr3_nt: TGTGCCAGCAGTGAAGTGGCAGGGGTAGGGGACACTGAAGCTTTCTTT; cdr3_aa: CASSEVAGVGDTEAFF
v_call: TRBV18; clone_size: -; d_call: TRBD1; j_call: TRBJ2-1; cdr3_nt: TGTGCCAGCTTCCAACAGGGGGCCGGGAATGAGCAGTTCTTC; cdr3_aa: CASFQQGAGNEQFF
v_call: TRBV6-5; clone_size: -; d_call: -; j_call: TRBJ2-1; cdr3_nt: TGTGCCAGCAGTTCAACGAAATCGGACAGAGACAATGAGCAGTTCTTC; cdr3_aa: CASSSTKSDRDNEQFF
v_call: TRBV6-1; clone_size: -; d_call: -; j_call: TRBJ1-4; cdr3_nt: TGTGCCAGCAGCTGGACAGCCTCTAATGAAAAACTGTTTTTT; cdr3_aa: CASSWTASNEKLFF
v_call: TRBV3-1; clone_size: -; d_call: -; j_call: TRBJ2-3; cdr3_nt: TGTGCCAGCAGCCAGCGACTGGAGTCCACAGATACGCAGTATTTT; cdr3_aa: CASSQRLESTDTQYF
v_call: TRBV4-1; clone_size: -; d_call: TRBD1; j_call: TRBJ2-7; cdr3_nt: TGCGCCAGCAGCCAACAATTCTTCCGGGACAGGGGGCGCTTGCAGTACTTC; cdr3_aa: CASSQQFFRDRGRLQYF
v_call: TRBV9; clone_size: -; d_call: -; j_call: TRBJ2-2; cdr3_nt: TGTGCCAGCAGCGGGAGAAACACCGGGGAGCTGTTTTTT; cdr3_aa: CASSGRNTGELFF
v_call: TRBV5-6; clone_size: -; d_call: TRBD1; j_call: TRBJ2-4; cdr3_nt: TGTGCCAGCAGAAAGACAGGGACCAAAAACATTCAGTACTTC; cdr3_aa: CASRKTGTKNIQYF
v_call: TRBV20-1; clone_size: -; d_call: -; j_call: TRBJ2-3; cdr3_nt: TGCAGTGCTAGAGAAGCAGGCCTTAGCACAGATACGCAGTATTTT; cdr3_aa: CSAREAGLSTDTQYF
v_call: TRBV6-5; clone_size: -; d_call: TRBD1; j_call: TRBJ2-2; cdr3_nt: TGTGCCAGCGCGACCGGGACAGGGGGTGCCGGGGAGCTGTTTTTT; cdr3_aa: CASATGTGGAGELFF
v_call: TRBV18; clone_size: once; d_call: -; j_call: TRBJ2-3; cdr3_nt: TGTGCCAGCTCACCCAGGTCGCTAGATACGCAGTATTTT; cdr3_aa: CASSPRSLDTQYF
v_call: TRBV5-5; clone_size: once; d_call: -; j_call: TRBJ2-2; cdr3_nt: TGTGCCAGCAGCCAGGACAATGGGGAGCTGTTTTTT; cdr3_aa: CASSQDNGELFF
v_call: TRBV28; clone_size: -; d_call: -; j_call: TRBJ2-1; cdr3_nt: TGTGCCAGCAGTCCCGAGGGAGCGGCCAGCTCCTACAATGAGCAGTTCTTC; cdr3_aa: CASSPEGAASSYNEQFF
v_call: TRBV19; clone_size: -; d_call: -; j_call: TRBJ1-2; cdr3_nt: TGTGCCAGTTCCCCTTGGCAGGGAGTTTTGAGCTACACCTTC; cdr3_aa: CASSPWQGVLSYTF
v_call: TRBV6-5; clone_size: -; d_call: TRBD1; j_call: TRBJ1-5; cdr3_nt: TGTGCCAGCAGTTACCAAGGGACAGGGGACCAGCCCCAGCATTTT; cdr3_aa: CASSYQGTGDQPQHF
v_call: TRBV20-1; clone_size: -; d_call: TRBD2; j_call: TRBJ2-1; cdr3_nt: TGCAGTGCCCGACCCCCCGGGACTAGTCTTTCTCGCAATGAGCAGTTCTTC; cdr3_aa: CSARPPGTSLSRNEQFF
v_call: TRBV15; clone_size: -; d_call: -; j_call: TRBJ1-5; cdr3_nt: TGTGCCACCAGCAGAGCTGAACTCTGGACGAGCAATCAGCCCCAGCATTTT; cdr3_aa: CATSRAELWTSNQPQHF
v_call: TRBV9; clone_size: -; d_call: -; j_call: TRBJ1-5; cdr3_nt: TGTGCCAGCAGCGAACTCGAAGGGAGTCAGCCCCAGCATTTT; cdr3_aa: CASSELEGSQPQHF
v_call: TRBV2; clone_size: -; d_call: -; j_call: TRBJ2-4; cdr3_nt: TGTGCCAGCAGTGGAAGTATAGGGAACATTCAGTACTTC; cdr3_aa: CASSGSIGNIQYF